The 15 T cell receptor beta chains below come from one sample, sequenced in a study of blood T cell repertoires in COVID-19. Clones were sequenced by immunoSEQ multiplex PCR, and TCRdb holds only the in-frame ones, with some missing. The table shows roughly 230,000 clones, with approximately 88% occurring only once. Source material: peripheral blood. The source of these receptors is a man aged 35 to 55 with acute or convalescent COVID-19.

V usage is TRBV3-1 (or the pseudogene TRBV3-2) and J usage is TRBJ2-7, with a possible D match to TRBD2 (6 bases). V lost 7 bases and J 0 bases, leaving 16 bases between the germline ends. The CDR3 length is 15 residues. Germline CDR1 and CDR2: LGHDT and YNNKEL (reference sequence). Written as DNA, the CDR3 is TGTGCCAGCACAAGGCCGGGACTGACCTCCTACGAGCAGTACTTC. This sequence encodes CASTRPGLTSYEQYF.

This chain's CDR3 is CASSETTGAITDTQYF. For the CDR3, the DNA is TGTGCCAGCAGCGAAACGACAGGGGCAATCACAGATACGCAGTATTTT. The chain has TRBV11-3 and TRBJ2-3; TRBD1 matches at 8 bases. The V gene end was trimmed by 5 bases and the J gene end by 2 bases; junction bases not matched to a gene: 9. This CDR3 has 16 amino acids. Germline CDR1 and CDR2: SGHNT and YENEEA.

This rearrangement joins TRBV10-3 to TRBJ2-3, with 7 bases matching TRBD2. V gave up 6 bases and J gave up 0 bases; unmatched junction bases: 9. CDR3 length equals 16 residues. Per the germline V gene, CDR1 is ENHRY and CDR2 is SYGVKD. This chain's CDR3 is CAIRGGSSGSTDTQYF. For the CDR3, the DNA is TGTGCCATCAGGGGTGGGTCTAGCGGCAGCACAGATACGCAGTATTTT.

The gene calls are TRBV7-2 and TRBJ1-4; D is ambiguous. The CDR3 loop spans 12 amino acids. V was clipped by 5 bases and J by 3 bases, with 4 bases between them. Germline V CDR1 and CDR2: SGHTA, FQGNSA. The CDR3 spells CASSPSNEKLFF. DNA of the CDR3: TGTGCCAGCAGCCCTTCTAATGAAAAACTGTTTTTT.

The rearrangement joins TRBV9 to TRBJ2-1; TRBD2 aligns across 8 bases. The CDR3 spans 14 residues. The V gene's germline CDR1 is SGDLS and CDR2 YYNGEE. The J segment lost 8 bases and the V segment lost 4 bases, leaving 8 bases of the junction unmatched. CDR3 coding DNA: TGTGCCAGCAGCTCTGGGACTAGGTACCATGAGCAGTTCTTC. Amino acids: CASSSGTRYHEQFF.

This clone was seen only once. The DNA for the CDR3 is TGTGCCAGCAGCTTAGTAGCCCTAGCGGGAGTAGCAGATACGCAGTATTTT. Its translation: CASSLVALAGVADTQYF. The rearrangement links TRBV7-9 to TRBJ2-3; 10 bases agree with TRBD2. CDR1 is SEHNR and CDR2 is FQNEAQ in the germline V gene (reference sequence). With 1 base clipped from V and 4 bases from J, the junction kept 8 bases outside the gene matches. CDR3 size: 17 residues.

The chain recombines TRBV12-5 with TRBJ2-7; 9 bases are shared with TRBD1. This CDR3 region has 13 residues. Germline V CDR1 and CDR2: LGHNT, FRNRAP. V was pared by 6 bases and J by 4 bases, with 4 bases of the junction left unmatched. The CDR3 is CASGSGTGYEQYF. DNA for the CDR3: TGTGCTAGTGGATCCGGGACAGGGTACGAGCAGTACTTC.

The rearrangement joins TRBV4-2 to TRBJ2-3; D unresolved. This CDR3 is built from 17 residues. Germline lookup yields CDR1 LGHNA and CDR2 YNFKEQ. V was pared by 4 bases and J by 2 bases, with 19 bases between. CDR3 bases: TGTGCCAGCAGCCTAAGTGAGGCCTTCTCCCCCACAGATACGCAGTATTTT. Residues: CASSLSEAFSPTDTQYF.

V gene TRBV2 combines with J gene TRBJ2-1, with a possible D match to TRBD2 (5 bases). Between the trimmed V and J ends, which lost 6 bases and 6 bases, there was a span of 12 bases. Germline V gene sequence: CDR1 SNHLY, CDR2 FYNNEI. The CDR3 has 13 amino acids. In DNA form, the CDR3 reads TGTGCCAGCAGAGAGACCGGACTCAATGAGCAGTTCTTC. It encodes CASRETGLNEQFF.

The chain carries TRBV30 and TRBJ1-1; D perhaps matches TRBD1 (6 bases). Germline CDR1 GTSNPN, CDR2 SVGIG (reference sequence). The CDR3 length is 15 residues. V lost 0 bases to trimming and J lost 1 base, with 12 bases between them. CDR3 region: CAWSVQGRGNTEAFF. The CDR3 DNA is TGTGCCTGGAGTGTACAGGGCAGGGGGAACACTGAAGCTTTCTTT.

This chain uses TRBV5-1 with TRBJ2-5; D is possibly TRBD2 (6 bases). The germline CDR1 and CDR2 sequences are SGHRS and YFSETQ. Trimming removed 1 base at V and 5 bases at J, with 18 bases between. This CDR3 comprises 16 residues. CDR3 amino acids: CASSLQTTGTSETQYF. CDR3 DNA sequence: TGCGCCAGCAGCTTGCAAACTACCGGGACTTCGGAGACCCAGTACTTC.

This chain uses TRBV3-1 (or the pseudogene TRBV3-2) with TRBJ1-2; 9 bases map to TRBD1. Germline V gives CDR1 LGHDT, CDR2 YNNKEL (reference sequence). V shed 3 bases and J 8 bases; nucleotides not matched to a gene: 7. The CDR3 sequence is 14 residues long. This CDR3 is CASSQDRGIYGYTF. Here the CDR3 DNA reads TGTGCCAGCAGCCAGGACAGGGGAATATACGGCTACACCTTC.

This clone came up a few times. The chain joins TRBV11-2 to TRBJ1-5; 7 bases align to TRBD1. V dropped 4 bases and J dropped 1; count of bases not matched to a gene: 4. The germline V gene encodes CDR1 SGHAT and CDR2 FQNNGV. CDR3 length: 15 residues. For the CDR3, the DNA is TGTGCCAGCAGCTCTGGGACAGTAAGCAATCAGCCCCAGCATTTT. It codes for CASSSGTVSNQPQHF. Full variable domain (rest looked up from reference TRBV11-2 and TRBJ1-5): EAGVAQSPRYKIIEKRQSVAFWCNPISGHATLYWYQQILGQGPKLLIQFQNNGVVDDSQLPKDRFSAERLKGVDSTLKIQPAKLEDSAVYLCASSSGTVSNQPQHFGDGTRLSIL.

V usage is TRBV27 and J usage is TRBJ2-2; a weak D match, TRBD1 (6 bases). The CDR3 covers 16 residues. The V gene lost 7 bases and the J gene lost 5 bases, with 20 bases spanning the gap. Germline lookup yields CDR1 MNHEY and CDR2 SMNVEV (reference sequence). The CDR3 is CASTPTGTRLTGELFF. In DNA, the CDR3 is TGTGCCAGCACCCCCACCGGGACAAGGTTAACCGGGGAGCTGTTTTTT.

The genes are TRBV6-5 and TRBJ1-5, with a weak D call TRBD1 (5 bases). The V gene's germline CDR1 is MNHEY and CDR2 SVGAGI. With 10 bases removed from V and 3 bases from J, the gap between germline ends came to 13 bases. The CDR3 is 13 amino acids. CDR3 region: CATQGQPNQPQHF. The DNA for the CDR3 is TGTGCCACCCAAGGACAACCCAATCAGCCCCAGCATTTT.